Following are 29 T cell receptor beta chains from one sample sequenced in a study of OX40 agonist ivuxolimab in advanced cancers. Sequencing used immunoSEQ multiplex PCR; TCRdb keeps in-frame clones, though not all of them. The table lists roughly 67,000 clones, approximately 82% of them singletons. The material was CD4+ or CD8+ T cells sorted from blood, obtained in a trial of the OX40 agonist ivuxolimab. All receptors derive from an adult with an advanced solid tumor such as melanoma, head and neck, liver or kidney cancer.

V is TRBV6-5 and J is TRBJ2-7; unclear D gene. The CDR3 is made up of 12 amino acids. V was pared by 4 bases and J by 3 bases, with 7 bases between. Germline V gives CDR1 MNHEY, CDR2 SVGAGI. CDR3 bases: TGTGCCAGCAGTTTTGGCGGCTACGAGCAGTACTTC. Residues: CASSFGGYEQYF.

The chain employs TRBV6-1 and TRBJ2-7; 10 nucleotides line up with TRBD1. Trimming at V came to 4 bases and at J to 6 bases, leaving 6 bases not matched to a gene. CDR3 length equals 14 residues. In germline, CDR1 is MNHNS, CDR2 SASEGT. CDR3: CASSATGGSGEQYF. DNA for the CDR3: TGTGCCAGCAGTGCGACAGGGGGCTCGGGCGAGCAGTACTTC.

This chain uses TRBV10-3 with TRBJ2-7; no firm D call. Germline V CDR1 and CDR2: ENHRY, SYGVKD. Trimming removed 4 bases at V and 1 base at J, with 5 bases between. This CDR3 contains 12 residues. DNA for the CDR3: TGTGCCATCAGTGCCACATCCTACGAGCAGTACTTC. Protein: CAISATSYEQYF.

The J gene is TRBJ2-3, the V gene TRBV19, with D possibly TRBD2 on 5 matching bases. The CDR3 loop spans 15 amino acids. Trimming left V 2 bases short and J 3 bases short, with 12 bases between. The germline V gene encodes CDR1 LNHDA and CDR2 SQIVND (reference sequence). CDR3 in amino acids: CASSISGSFTDTQYF. In DNA, the CDR3 is TGTGCCAGTAGTATAAGTGGGAGCTTTACAGATACGCAGTATTTT.

V and J are TRBV9 and TRBJ2-5; TRBD1 matches 8 bases. V dropped 2 bases and J dropped 2; count of bases not matched to a gene: 8. From germline, CDR1 is SGDLS and CDR2 YYNGEE. CDR3 length: 16 residues. The CDR3 bases are TGTGCCAGCAGCGTCTTACAGGGGGGTGTACAAGAGACCCAGTACTTC. Translating it yields CASSVLQGGVQETQYF.

The chain uses TRBV9 and TRBJ2-7; the match to TRBD2 covers 9 bases. The CDR3 consists of 17 residues. After removal of 6 bases from V and 2 bases from J, the junction contained 15 bases not matched to a gene. Germline CDR1 reads SGDLS; CDR2 reads YYNGEE. The CDR3 DNA is TGTGCCAGCAAGCGGGGATCAGCGGGAGGTATCCCCTACGAGCAGTACTTC. This codes for CASKRGSAGGIPYEQYF.

DNA for the CDR3: TGTGCCAGCAACATCGTAGAACCGGGACAGAGGGGCAATGAGCAGTTCTTC. It is translated as CASNIVEPGQRGNEQFF. This chain links TRBV28 with TRBJ2-1, with 7 positions matching TRBD1. From germline, CDR1 is MDHEN and CDR2 SYDVKM. The CDR3 is 17 amino acids. The J segment lost 6 bases and the V segment lost 7 bases, leaving 18 bases of the junction unmatched.

The chain is built from TRBV27 and TRBJ2-1; no clear D. CDR1 MNHEY and CDR2 SMNVEV come from the germline V gene (reference sequence). The V end was cut by 5 bases, the J end by 5 bases, with 10 bases between. The CDR3 has 13 amino acids. CDR3 nucleotide sequence: TGTGCCAGCAGTCCCCGCCGCCACAATGAGCAGTTCTTC. Translation: CASSPRRHNEQFF.

The chain is built from TRBV19 and TRBJ1-2; 11 nucleotides align to TRBD1. The germline V gene has CDR1 LNHDA and CDR2 SQIVND (reference sequence). With 4 bases clipped from V and 3 bases from J, the junction kept 4 bases outside the gene matches. The CDR3 is 15 residues long. CDR3 DNA: TGTGCCAGTAGTACGCCGGGACAGGGGGACTATGGCTACACCTTC. As protein: CASSTPGQGDYGYTF.

This chain connects TRBV6-5 to TRBJ2-1, with D perhaps given as TRBD1 or TRBD2 (5 bases each). Germline V gene lookup returns CDR1 MNHEY and CDR2 SVGAGI. V dropped 2 bases and J dropped 14 bases, with 13 bases sitting between them. The length of the CDR3 is 12 residues. CDR3 loop: CASSYRGVEKFF. For the CDR3, the DNA is TGTGCCAGCAGTTACAGGGGAGTGGAGAAGTTCTTC.

This clone was detected a few times. V usage is TRBV28 and J usage is TRBJ2-1; D unresolved. Germline V gene data show CDR1 as MDHEN and CDR2 as SYDVKM. The V and J ends lost 8 bases and 1 base respectively, with 6 bases between them. This CDR3 spans 12 amino acids. The CDR3 DNA sequence: TGTGCCAGCGTCTCATCCTACAATGAGCAGTTCTTC. Its translation is CASVSSYNEQFF.

The chain couples TRBV5-6 to TRBJ2-1; a possible D gene is TRBD1 (6 bases). The germline V gene encodes CDR1 SGHDT and CDR2 YYEEEE. V was pared by 0 bases and J by 10 bases, with 14 bases between. This CDR3 comprises 14 residues. The CDR3 region is CASSLGTANIEQFF. CDR3 bases: TGTGCCAGCAGCTTGGGGACAGCGAATATAGAGCAGTTCTTC.

Only one count was recorded for this clone. The chain carries TRBV11-2 and TRBJ2-3; no firm D call. V dropped 5 bases and J dropped 2 bases, with 5 bases sitting between them. The length of the CDR3 is 12 residues. Germline values: CDR1 SGHAT, CDR2 FQNNGV. This chain's CDR3 is CASSVLTDTQYF. The CDR3 region has the DNA TGTGCCAGCAGCGTCCTCACAGATACGCAGTATTTT.

The chain has TRBV5-1 and TRBJ2-1; D gene ambiguous. Trimming took off 0 bases at V and 2 bases at J, with 9 bases between the two ends. The CDR3 contains 15 residues. The germline V gene has CDR1 SGHRS and CDR2 YFSETQ. The DNA for the CDR3 is TGCGCCAGCAGCTTGGTCTCCCTACCCTACAATGAGCAGTTCTTC. This encodes CASSLVSLPYNEQFF.

The chain uses TRBV5-4 and TRBJ2-1; 10 nucleotides align to TRBD2. V shed 3 bases, J shed 6 bases, and the junction held 9 bases outside the gene matches. CDR1 and CDR2 from the germline V gene are SGHNT and YYREEE (reference sequence). The CDR3 runs 16 residues. The CDR3 bases are TGTGCCAGCAGCTCTCCCCAGCGGGAGGGCCGCAATGAGCAGTTCTTC. Its protein is CASSSPQREGRNEQFF. Full variable domain (missing parts from reference TRBV5-4 and TRBJ2-1): ETGVTQSPTHLIKTRGQQVTLRCSSQSGHNTVSWYQQALGQGPQFIFQYYREEENGRGNFPPRFSGLQFPNYSSELNVNALELDDSALYLCASSSPQREGRNEQFFGPGTRLTVL.

The chain uses TRBV18 and TRBJ2-7; no clear D. Trimming took 2 bases from V and 1 from J, leaving 12 bases between them. The CDR3 contains 15 residues. CDR1 KGHSH and CDR2 LQKENI come from the germline V gene. CDR3 nucleotides: TGTGCCAGCTCACCAATTCAACTTTCTTCCTACGAGCAGTACTTC. The encoded protein is CASSPIQLSSYEQYF. Full variable domain (missing parts from reference TRBV18 and TRBJ2-7): NAGVMQNPRHLVRRRGQEARLRCSPMKGHSHVYWYRQLPEEGLKFMVYLQKENIIDESGMPKERFSAEFPKEGPSILRIQQVVRGDSAAYFCASSPIQLSSYEQYFGPGTRLTVT.

This clone showed up just a few times. The chain is built from TRBV4-1 and TRBJ1-5; D unclear. The CDR3 contains 13 residues. CDR1 and CDR2 (germline): MGHRA, YSYEKL. V lost 0 bases to trimming and J lost 9 bases, with 9 bases between them. The CDR3 region is CASSQDLLGPQHF. CDR3 bases: TGCGCCAGCAGCCAAGACCTATTGGGGCCCCAGCATTTT.

The CDR3 here is CASSVGGRPTDTQYF. CDR3 nucleotide sequence: TGTGCCAGCAGCGTAGGTGGGAGGCCCACAGATACGCAGTATTTT. The chain carries TRBV9 and TRBJ2-3, with D maybe TRBD2 (6 bases). Germline CDR1 and CDR2: SGDLS and YYNGEE. Trimming pared 0 bases from V and 2 bases from J, leaving 10 bases between. The CDR3 runs to 15 residues.

This chain connects TRBV5-8 to TRBJ1-2, with 9 bases matching TRBD1. This CDR3 is 15 amino acids long. CDR1 SGHTS and CDR2 YDEGEE come from the germline V gene. The J segment lost 3 bases and the V segment lost 4 bases, leaving 7 bases of the junction unmatched. CDR3 in amino acids: CASSGRTGEDYGYTF. Written as DNA, the CDR3 is TGTGCCAGCAGCGGCAGGACAGGGGAAGACTATGGCTACACCTTC.

The CDR3 loop reads CASKGQGGSYEQYF. The CDR3 nucleotides read TGTGCCAGCAAGGGACAGGGAGGCTCCTACGAGCAGTACTTC. The rearrangement joins TRBV2 to TRBJ2-7, with TRBD1 identical over 9 bases. The CDR3 has 14 amino acids. After removal of 7 bases from V and 0 bases from J, the junction contained 4 bases not matched to a gene. The germline CDR1 and CDR2 sequences are SNHLY and FYNNEI.

V is TRBV14 and J is TRBJ2-7; 7 bases line up with TRBD1. After removal of 4 bases from V and 6 bases from J, the junction contained 9 bases not matched to a gene. The germline V gene encodes CDR1 SGHDN and CDR2 FVKESK. The CDR3 is 14 amino acids. The CDR3 loop reads CASSRGTAGGEQYF. DNA for the CDR3: TGTGCCAGCAGCCGTGGGACAGCCGGCGGCGAGCAGTACTTC.

The genes are TRBV5-1 and TRBJ1-2; no clear D gene. V was clipped by 4 bases and J by 2 bases, with 24 bases between them. From germline, CDR1 is SGHRS and CDR2 YFSETQ. The CDR3 consists of 18 residues. CDR3 sequence: CASSPAGSLSIANYGYTF. Here the CDR3 DNA reads TGCGCCAGCAGCCCCGCCGGCAGTTTATCCATAGCAAACTATGGCTACACCTTC.

V is TRBV5-4 and J is TRBJ2-7; D unresolved. Per the germline V gene, CDR1 is SGHNT and CDR2 is YYREEE (reference sequence). V gave up 4 bases and J gave up 2 bases, with 10 bases separating them. CDR3 length: 13 residues. As DNA, the CDR3 is TGTGCCAGCAGCCTCGGACCTACCTACGAGCAGTACTTC. Its protein is CASSLGPTYEQYF.

The rearrangement links TRBV9 to TRBJ1-2, with 9 bases that match TRBD1. Germline CDR1 reads SGDLS; CDR2 reads YYNGEE. This CDR3 comprises 15 residues. V shed 3 bases and J 7 bases; nucleotides not matched to a gene: 10. In nucleotides, the CDR3 is TGTGCCAGCAGCGACTGGGACAGGGCATCGGGTGGCTACACCTTC. Translated, it gives CASSDWDRASGGYTF.

This chain connects TRBV19 to TRBJ1-2, with D tentatively TRBD1 (6 bases). This CDR3 is built from 14 residues. CDR1 LNHDA and CDR2 SQIVND come from the germline V gene (reference sequence). Trimming stripped 4 bases from V and 6 bases from J, with 15 bases between. The CDR3 is CASSTRTGIDGYTF. For the CDR3, the DNA is TGTGCCAGTAGTACACGAACAGGGATAGATGGCTACACCTTC.

This clone showed up just once. The V gene is TRBV11-2, the J gene TRBJ2-1; 8 nucleotides match TRBD2. V dropped 4 bases and J dropped 6; count of bases not matched to a gene: 14. This CDR3 region has 17 residues. CDR1 and CDR2 (germline): SGHAT, FQNNGV. This CDR3 reads CASSSGDAGGLGNEQFF. The DNA of the CDR3 is TGTGCCAGCAGCTCTGGCGACGCGGGAGGACTTGGCAATGAGCAGTTCTTC.

Concerning this clone itself: One junction end does not reproduce the germline sequence, and a read error may be involved. V usage is TRBV7-6 and J usage is TRBJ2-7; the match to TRBD1 covers 9 bases. The CDR3 totals 15 residues. CDR1 is SGHVS, CDR2 FNYEAQ, per germline. The CDR3 protein is CASSFTDRGGYGQYF. CDR3 nucleotide sequence: TGTGCCAGCAGCTTCACGGACAGGGGAGGCTACGGGCAGTACTTC.

The V gene is TRBV7-2, the J gene TRBJ2-5; TRBD2 aligns across 7 bases. The CDR3 is 15 amino acids. Trimming cost V 5 bases and J 1 base; bases outside gene matches: 7. Germline CDR1 is SGHTA and CDR2 is FQGNSA. As DNA, the CDR3 is TGTGCCAGCAGCCCCGGGGGGATGGTCCAAGAGACCCAGTACTTC. It translates to CASSPGGMVQETQYF.

The V and J genes are TRBV7-6 and TRBJ2-7; 12 nucleotides match TRBD1. J gave up 0 bases and V 6 bases, and 12 bases lay outside the gene matches. Germline values: CDR1 SGHVS, CDR2 FNYEAQ. The CDR3 extends over 18 amino acids. This chain's CDR3 is CASRGGQGAVRGSYEQYF. For the CDR3, the DNA is TGTGCCAGCAGGGGGGGACAGGGGGCCGTCAGGGGCTCCTACGAGCAGTACTTC.